This TCR beta chain was retrieved from a study of shared clonotypes between healthy human individuals. Germline loops: CDR1 MGHRA, CDR2 YSYEKL. The V gene end was trimmed by 4 bases and the J gene end by 0 bases; junction bases not matched to a gene: 6. The CDR3 is 16 residues long. Under the authors' procedure: Owing to the provision of junction-only sequences devoid of quality scores by immunoSEQ, filtering differed. Profiling relied on immunoSEQ multiplex PCR, and the TCRdb table lists in-frame clones only, not all of them. The DNA was the basis for D and trimming; V, J and clone size are from that table. The table lists 2 million to 3 million clones, approximately 93% of them singletons. Findings and caveats of the study: It was observed that about 5% of naive CD4 clonotypes were shared across a handful of donors.

Remarks on this clone: As yet, its antigen is unknown.

The chain links TRBV4-1 to TRBJ1-2; TRBD1 agrees at 9 bases. The TCR sequence derives from a man younger than 35 in good health. Some clones in this sample may be carry-over from other donors' samples. The specimen was naive CD4+ T cells from PBMCs. Subset meaning: CD45RA+ positively selected. DNA of the CDR3: TGCGCCAGCAGCCCAGGGACAGGGATAACTAACTATGGCTACACCTTC. It yields the protein CASSPGTGITNYGYTF.